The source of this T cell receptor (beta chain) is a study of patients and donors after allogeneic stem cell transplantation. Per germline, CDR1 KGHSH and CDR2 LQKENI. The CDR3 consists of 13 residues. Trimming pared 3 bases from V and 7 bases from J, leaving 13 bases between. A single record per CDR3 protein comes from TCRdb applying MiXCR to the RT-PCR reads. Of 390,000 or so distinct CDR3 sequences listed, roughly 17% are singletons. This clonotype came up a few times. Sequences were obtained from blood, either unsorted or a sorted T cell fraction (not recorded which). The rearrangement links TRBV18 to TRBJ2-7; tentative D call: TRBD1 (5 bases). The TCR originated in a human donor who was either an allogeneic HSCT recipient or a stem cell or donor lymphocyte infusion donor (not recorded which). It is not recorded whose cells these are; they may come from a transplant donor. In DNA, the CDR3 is TGTGCCAGCTCACCCAATCAGGGTGGAGAGCAGTACTTC. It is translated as CASSPNQGGEQYF.